This is a list of T cell receptor beta chains from one sample in a study of molecular identifiers for immune sequencing clone quantification. TCRdb recomputed calls from the PCR reads with MiXCR, one row per CDR3 protein. This sample yields around 54,000 distinct CDR3 sequences, of which approximately 25% are seen a single time; 1.5% to 2% belongs to the top ten. Sequences were obtained from naive CD8+ T cells from blood, with Jurkat cell RNA spiked in. Source of these receptors: a human donor in good health. Some libraries in this study had Jurkat cell RNA spiked in. Both conserved end residues are part of each CDR3. Each record gives: clone size, V gene, J gene, D gene, CDR3 protein, CDR3 DNA. D genes are given only for firm matches. Some rows mark clone size as missing; the rest say once, few, many or name a class of expanded clone.

>many|TRBV20-1|TRBJ1-5|.
CSARDEIGNQPQHF
TGCAGTGCTAGAGATGAGATCGGCAATCAGCCCCAGCATTTT
>many|TRBV29-1|TRBJ2-7|.
CSARTVGSIEHEQYF
TGCAGCGCCAGGACGGTAGGGAGTATCGAGCACGAGCAGTACTTC
>many|TRBV5-1|TRBJ2-3|TRBD2
CASSSPGGSKDTQYF
TGCGCCAGCAGCTCACCGGGGGGAAGTAAAGATACGCAGTATTTT
>many|TRBV20-1|TRBJ2-3|TRBD2
CSARAGGSIFTDTQYF
TGCAGTGCTAGAGCGGGGGGGTCGATTTTCACAGATACGCAGTATTTT
>many|TRBV29-1|TRBJ2-2|.
CSVESDTGELFF
TGCAGCGTTGAGTCAGACACCGGGGAGCTGTTTTTT
>many|TRBV20-1|TRBJ2-3|.
CSGTLARFTDTQYF
TGCAGTGGTACGCTCGCAAGGTTCACAGATACGCAGTATTTT
>many|TRBV12-3/TRBV12-4|TRBJ2-7|TRBD1
CASSFWTGGSYEQYF
TGTGCCAGCAGTTTTTGGACAGGAGGTTCCTACGAGCAGTACTTC
>many|TRBV28|TRBJ2-6|.
CASASPDRPVSGANVLTF
TGTGCCAGCGCCTCCCCGGACAGACCGGTGTCTGGGGCCAACGTCCTGACTTTC
>.|TRBV11-2|TRBJ2-1|TRBD2
CASSLGGGTTYNEQFF
TGTGCCAGCAGCTTAGGGGGGGGGACCACCTACAATGAGCAGTTCTTC
>many|TRBV6-5|TRBJ1-5|.
CASSSEGLYSNQPQHF
TGTGCCAGCAGTTCCGAGGGCCTCTATAGCAATCAGCCCCAGCATTTT
>many|TRBV12-3/TRBV12-4|TRBJ1-1|.
CASSFGANTEAFF
TGTGCCAGCAGTTTTGGGGCAAACACTGAAGCTTTCTTT
>many|TRBV19|TRBJ1-1|.
CASSIGVGPRDTEAFF
TGTGCCAGTAGTATAGGTGTGGGACCTCGAGACACTGAAGCTTTCTTT
>many|TRBV12-3/TRBV12-4|TRBJ1-4|.
CASSLERGLGDEKLFF
TGTGCCAGCAGTTTAGAACGAGGTTTAGGGGATGAAAAACTGTTTTTT
>many|TRBV4-1|TRBJ2-1|.
CASAGLNEQFF
TGCGCCAGCGCCGGGCTGAATGAGCAGTTCTTC
>.|TRBV15|TRBJ1-5|.
CATIREDQPQHF
TGTGCCACAATCAGAGAGGATCAGCCCCAGCATTTT
>many|TRBV2|TRBJ2-1|TRBD2
CARRERLAGYNEQFF
TGTGCCAGGAGAGAAAGGCTAGCGGGTTACAATGAGCAGTTCTTC
>.|TRBV28|TRBJ1-5|.
CASSLIQGNSNQPQHF
TGTGCCAGCAGTTTAATACAGGGTAATAGCAATCAGCCCCAGCATTTT
>many|TRBV29-1|TRBJ2-7|.
CSAFGDYYEQYF
TGCAGCGCCTTTGGAGACTACTACGAGCAGTACTTC
>many|TRBV20-1|TRBJ2-3|TRBD1
CSATGTGSASDTQYF
TGCAGTGCAACCGGGACAGGGTCGGCTTCAGATACGCAGTATTTT
>few|TRBV20-1|TRBJ2-7|TRBD2
CSARDRGRASYEQYF
TGCAGTGCTAGAGACCGTGGGAGGGCCTCCTACGAGCAGTACTTC
>many|TRBV7-9|TRBJ1-1|TRBD1
CASSLEIQGVRTEAFF
TGTGCCAGCAGCTTAGAGATACAGGGGGTGAGGACTGAAGCTTTCTTT
>many|TRBV12-3/TRBV12-4|TRBJ2-7|.
CASAGGLGTYEQYF
TGTGCCAGCGCTGGGGGACTGGGAACCTACGAGCAGTACTTC
>many|TRBV24-1|TRBJ2-2|.
CATRTGNTGELFF
TGTGCCACCAGGACAGGGAACACCGGGGAGCTGTTTTTT
>.|TRBV7-9|TRBJ2-7|TRBD1
CASSLGDRASSYERYF
TGTGCCAGCAGCTTGGGAGACAGGGCAAGCTCCTACGAGCGGTACTTC
>many|TRBV7-9|TRBJ2-2|.
CASSSRDANTGELFF
TGTGCCAGCAGCAGCAGGGACGCGAACACCGGGGAGCTGTTTTTT
>many|TRBV13|TRBJ2-3|.
CASSSELRGSTDTQYF
TGTGCCAGCAGCTCAGAGCTTCGCGGCAGCACAGATACGCAGTATTTT
>.|TRBV19|TRBJ1-5|.
CASTYASGQPQHF
TGTGCCAGTACCTATGCTTCGGGCCAGCCCCAGCATTTT
>many|TRBV7-6|TRBJ2-1|TRBD2
CATDRLASGKGEQFF
TGTGCCACCGACCGCCTCGCTAGCGGGAAGGGTGAGCAGTTCTTC
>.|TRBV5-1|TRBJ2-7|.
CVSSPGSEWSYEQYF
TGCGTCAGCAGCCCAGGTTCAGAGTGGTCCTACGAGCAGTACTTC
>many|TRBV28|TRBJ2-7|TRBD2
CASEKRGVRYEQYF
TGTGCCAGCGAAAAGCGGGGGGTACGGTACGAGCAGTACTTC
>many|TRBV5-6|TRBJ2-5|TRBD2
CASSIGLAGPQETQYF
TGTGCCAGCAGCATTGGACTAGCGGGCCCCCAAGAGACCCAGTACTTC
>many|TRBV29-1|TRBJ2-3|.
CSVYGDYSSTDTQYF
TGCAGCGTTTACGGTGATTATTCTAGCACAGATACGCAGTATTTT
>many|TRBV9|TRBJ2-7|.
CASSTDPAGPYEQYF
TGTGCCAGCAGCACCGACCCGGCAGGCCCCTACGAGCAGTACTTC
>few|TRBV3-1|TRBJ2-1|TRBD1
CASSPPWTGGYERFF
TGTGCCAGCAGCCCACCATGGACAGGGGGTTATGAGCGGTTCTTC
>many|TRBV12-3/TRBV12-4|TRBJ1-5|.
CASSSDNSNQPQHF
TGTGCCAGCAGTTCGGACAATAGCAATCAGCCCCAGCATTTT
>.|TRBV13|TRBJ2-3|TRBD2
CASSLVPGAVTSGRADKQYF
TGTGCCAGCAGCTTAGTTCCGGGGGCCGTGACTAGCGGGAGGGCAGATAAGCAGTATTTT
>few|TRBV11-2|TRBJ1-3|.
CASSFVAGNTIYF
TGTGCCAGCAGCTTCGTGGCTGGAAACACCATATATTTT
>many|TRBV6-6|TRBJ1-1|.
CASTPVGLNTEAFF
TGTGCCAGCACCCCCGTGGGGCTGAACACTGAAGCTTTCTTT
>.|TRBV7-9|TRBJ2-1|TRBD2
CAGSPRTSGSSNEQFF
TGTGCCGGCAGCCCGCGGACTAGCGGGAGTAGCAATGAGCAGTTCTTC
>many|TRBV20-1|TRBJ2-3|TRBD2
CSATQREEISSTDTQYF
TGCAGTGCGACCCAGCGGGAGGAGATCTCTAGCACAGATACGCAGTATTTT
>many|TRBV15|TRBJ2-7|.
CATMGRAGSRYEQYF
TGTGCCACCATGGGGCGGGCGGGATCGAGATACGAGCAGTACTTC
>many|TRBV7-2|TRBJ2-3|.
CASSLYADTQYF
TGTGCCAGCAGCCTCTACGCAGATACGCAGTATTTT
>many|TRBV5-1|TRBJ2-3|.
CASSPGALLASDTQYF
TGCGCCAGCAGCCCTGGGGCGTTACTAGCTTCCGATACGCAGTATTTT
>.|TRBV5-1|TRBJ2-7|TRBD2
CASRLRGLPESYEQYF
TGCGCCAGCAGGCTAAGGGGACTACCGGAATCTTACGAGCAGTACTTC
>many|TRBV4-3|TRBJ2-1|.
CASSFSGAYNEQFF
TGCGCCAGCAGCTTTAGCGGAGCTTACAATGAGCAGTTCTTC
>many|TRBV20-1|TRBJ2-2|.
CSAMLSHITGELFF
TGCAGTGCTATGTTGTCACATATCACCGGGGAGCTGTTTTTT
>few|TRBV2|TRBJ1-4|.
CASSDWGNEKLFF
TGTGCCAGCAGTGATTGGGGGAATGAAAAACTGTTTTTT
>many|TRBV12-3/TRBV12-4|TRBJ2-7|TRBD1
CASTAGTVTYEQYF
TGTGCCAGCACCGCCGGGACAGTCACCTACGAGCAGTACTTC